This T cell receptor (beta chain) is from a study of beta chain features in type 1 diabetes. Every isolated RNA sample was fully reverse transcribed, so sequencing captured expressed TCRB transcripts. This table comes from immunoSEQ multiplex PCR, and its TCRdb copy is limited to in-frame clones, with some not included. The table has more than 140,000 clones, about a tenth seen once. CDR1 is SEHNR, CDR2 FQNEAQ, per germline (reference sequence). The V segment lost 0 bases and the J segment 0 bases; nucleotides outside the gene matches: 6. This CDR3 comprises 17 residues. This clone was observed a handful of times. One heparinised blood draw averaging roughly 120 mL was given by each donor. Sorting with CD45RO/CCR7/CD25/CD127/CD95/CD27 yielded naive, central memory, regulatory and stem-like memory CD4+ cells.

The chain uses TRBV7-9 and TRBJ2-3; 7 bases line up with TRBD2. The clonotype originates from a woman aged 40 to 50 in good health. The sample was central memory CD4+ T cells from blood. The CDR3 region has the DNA TGTGCCAGCAGCTTAGCGGGCCTAGCGGCGAGCACAGATACGCAGTATTTT. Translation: CASSLAGLAASTDTQYF. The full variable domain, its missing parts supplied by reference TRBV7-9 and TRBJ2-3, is DTGVSQNPRHKITKRGQNVTFRCDPISEHNRLYWYRQTLGQGPEFLTYFQNEAQLEKSRLLSDRFSAERPKGSFSTLEIQRTEQGDSAMYLCASSLAGLAASTDTQYFGPGTRLTVL.